Listed here are 14 T cell receptor beta chains from one sample, sequenced in a study of beta chain features in type 1 diabetes (dated by TCRdb to the late 2010s). Receptor libraries were prepared by the immunoSEQ multiplex PCR assay. The entire isolated RNA was reverse transcribed using the High Capacity cDNA Reverse Transcription Kit, and thus expressed TCRB transcripts were sequenced. What TCRdb holds here is the immuneACCESS table cut down to in-frame rearrangements. Part of the clones is not present; checked against another copy, under half of the missing clones reflect an unresolved V gene, and the others are unexplained. The sample contains around 430,000 clones, around 28% of them found a single time. The ten top clones hold 0.06% to 0.07% of the sample. The sequenced sample consisted of naive CD4+ T cells from blood. The cell subset or site label, read with the paper, signifies: true naive CD4+ T cells. These receptors originate from a man aged 18 to 29 in good health.

This clone was seen a handful of times. The chain couples TRBV28 to TRBJ2-7; D is perhaps TRBD2 (5 bases). This CDR3 is 11 amino acids long. V lost 8 bases to trimming and J lost 10 bases, with 15 bases between them. Per germline, CDR1 MDHEN and CDR2 SYDVKM. The CDR3 loop reads CASPSGLKQYF. Written as DNA, the CDR3 is TGTGCCAGCCCGTCGGGATTGAAACAGTACTTC.

Note on this clone: The identical CDR3 is also encoded by other nucleotide sequences in the sample. The J gene is TRBJ2-7, the V gene TRBV29-1, with D hard to call. Per the germline V gene, CDR1 is SQVTM and CDR2 is ANQGSEA. CDR3 length equals 11 residues. V was pared by 6 bases and J by 1 base, with 7 bases between. Here the CDR3 reads CSVGQSYEQYF. The CDR3 nucleotides read TGCAGCGTCGGCCAGTCCTACGAGCAGTACTTC.

This clone showed up just a few times. The chain employs TRBV10-3 and TRBJ2-7, with 12 bases lining up with TRBD1. J was trimmed by 6 bases and V by 6 bases; bases with no gene match: 9. Per germline, CDR1 ENHRY and CDR2 SYGVKD. The length of the CDR3 is 15 residues. DNA for the CDR3: TGTGCCATCAGAGAACCGGGACAGGGGGCGGGCGAGCAGTACTTC. Translating it yields CAIREPGQGAGEQYF.

This clone was seen only a few times. This sequence joins TRBV7-9 and TRBJ2-5; perhaps TRBD1 as D (5 bases). Germline V lookup: CDR1 SEHNR, CDR2 FQNEAQ (reference sequence). The CDR3 covers 15 residues. V was pared by 0 bases and J by 4 bases, with 12 bases between. In DNA, the CDR3 is TGTGCCAGCAGCTTAGCGGGCAGGGCTGGAGAGACCCAGTACTTC. Encoded protein: CASSLAGRAGETQYF.

The chain recombines TRBV28 with TRBJ2-7; D remains unclear. The CDR3 extends over 14 amino acids. From germline, CDR1 is MDHEN and CDR2 SYDVKM. V lost 3 bases and J 0 bases, leaving 9 bases between the germline ends. The CDR3 reads CASSFKPASYEQYF. In DNA form, the CDR3 reads TGTGCCAGCAGTTTCAAGCCAGCCTCCTACGAGCAGTACTTC.

The chain has TRBV29-1 and TRBJ1-1; D unclear. From germline, CDR1 is SQVTM and CDR2 ANQGSEA. This CDR3 contains 14 residues. Trimming left V 4 bases short and J 0 bases short, with 12 bases between. CDR3 loop: CSVGKGGVNTEAFF. The CDR3 DNA reads as TGCAGCGTTGGTAAGGGCGGTGTGAACACTGAAGCTTTCTTT.

This clone came up a few times. V and J are TRBV30 and TRBJ2-5; the match to TRBD2 covers 7 bases. The V and J ends lost 3 bases and 4 bases, in that order; junction bases with no gene match: 5. Germline V gene sequence: CDR1 GTSNPN, CDR2 SVGIG (reference sequence). The CDR3 sequence is 13 residues long. The CDR3 sequence is CAWRRGSGETQYF. The CDR3 DNA is TGTGCCTGGAGGCGCGGGAGCGGAGAGACCCAGTACTTC.

The chain joins TRBV7-9 to TRBJ2-5; perhaps D is TRBD1 or TRBD2 (5 bases each). Germline V gives CDR1 SEHNR, CDR2 FQNEAQ (reference sequence). The length of the CDR3 is 14 residues. Trimming pared 4 bases from V and 4 bases from J, leaving 13 bases between. The CDR3: CASSSGASRETQYF. The CDR3 region has the DNA TGTGCCAGCAGCTCTGGGGCTAGCAGAGAGACCCAGTACTTC.

The chain combines TRBV6-1 with TRBJ2-7; no definite D call. V lost 6 bases to trimming and J lost 7 bases, with 10 bases between them. Germline V gene lookup returns CDR1 MNHNS and CDR2 SASEGT. The CDR3 extends over 11 amino acids. The CDR3 sequence: CASRLPGEQYF. The CDR3 DNA reads as TGTGCCAGCAGACTACCTGGGGAGCAGTACTTC.

This chain uses TRBV10-3 with TRBJ2-7, with D possibly called TRBD1 or TRBD2 (5 bases each). CDR3 length: 13 residues. V was clipped by 2 bases and J by 7 bases, with 12 bases between them. Germline CDR1 and CDR2: ENHRY and SYGVKD. The CDR3, as DNA: TGTGCCATCAGTGAGACGCCCGAGGGGGAGCAGTACTTC. Its translation: CAISETPEGEQYF.

This clone was seen a handful of times. The rearrangement uses TRBV7-2 and TRBJ2-1; no clear D gene. CDR1 is SGHTA and CDR2 is FQGNSA in the germline V gene. The V gene lost 5 bases and the J gene lost 7 bases, with 15 bases spanning the gap. The CDR3 loop spans 14 amino acids. The CDR3 region is CASSPPPASNEQFF. In DNA, the CDR3 is TGTGCCAGCAGCCCCCCGCCAGCGAGTAATGAGCAGTTCTTC.

V usage is TRBV12-5 and J usage is TRBJ2-5; no firm D call. Trimming took 6 bases from V and 7 from J, leaving 15 bases between them. Germline lookup yields CDR1 LGHNT and CDR2 FRNRAP. This CDR3 is 13 amino acids long. This CDR3 reads CASGRPTGGTQYF. CDR3 nucleotides: TGTGCTAGTGGGAGACCGACTGGTGGGACCCAGTACTTC.

The DNA of the CDR3 is TGTGCCAGCAGTTACGCAGGGTCCGCCTTCACTTACGAGCAGTACTTC. Its protein product is CASSYAGSAFTYEQYF. V is TRBV6-5 and J is TRBJ2-7; a possible D gene is TRBD1 (5 bases). CDR1 is MNHEY and CDR2 is SVGAGI in the germline V gene. The CDR3 consists of 16 residues. The V and J ends lost 2 bases and 4 bases respectively, with 18 bases between them.

The chain recombines TRBV7-2 with TRBJ2-7; TRBD2 matches at 9 bases. In germline, CDR1 is SGHTA, CDR2 FQGNSA. This CDR3 region has 16 residues. The junction had 13 bases not matched to a gene; V was cut back by 4 bases and J by 6 bases. CDR3 in DNA: TGTGCCAGCAGCTGGACTAGCGACCAGGGTTCGGGCGAGCAGTACTTC. Translation: CASSWTSDQGSGEQYF.